The subject of this entry is one T cell receptor (beta chain). This sample was included in a study of control samples from healthy donors and cancer patients. V lost 1 base, J lost 7 bases, and 9 bases stayed unmatched. The germline V gene has CDR1 GTSNPN and CDR2 SVGIG (reference sequence). CDR3 length: 16 amino acids. TCRdb's table, derived via immunoSEQ multiplex PCR, lists solely in-frame clones and lacks some. The table has 110,000 to 150,000 clones, about nine tenths seen once. The chain carries TRBV30 and TRBJ2-7, with 14 bases that match TRBD2. The clonotype comes from a woman aged 30 to 39 in good health. Sequences were obtained from blood. The CDR3: CAWSGRGLAGGGEQYF. CDR3 DNA sequence: TGTGCCTGGAGTGGACGAGGACTAGCGGGAGGTGGAGAGCAGTACTTC.